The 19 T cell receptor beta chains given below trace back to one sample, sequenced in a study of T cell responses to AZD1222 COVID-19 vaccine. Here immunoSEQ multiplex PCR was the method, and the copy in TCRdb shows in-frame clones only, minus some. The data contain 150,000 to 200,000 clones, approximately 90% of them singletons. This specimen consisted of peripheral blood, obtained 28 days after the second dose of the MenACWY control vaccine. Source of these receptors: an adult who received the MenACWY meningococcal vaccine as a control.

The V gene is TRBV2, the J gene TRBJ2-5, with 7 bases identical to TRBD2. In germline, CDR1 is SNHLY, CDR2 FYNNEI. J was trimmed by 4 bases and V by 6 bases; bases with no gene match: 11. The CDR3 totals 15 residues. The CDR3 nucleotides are TGTGCCAGCAGGAGGGGACTACCCGGTGGAGAGACCCAGTACTTC. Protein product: CASRRGLPGGETQYF.

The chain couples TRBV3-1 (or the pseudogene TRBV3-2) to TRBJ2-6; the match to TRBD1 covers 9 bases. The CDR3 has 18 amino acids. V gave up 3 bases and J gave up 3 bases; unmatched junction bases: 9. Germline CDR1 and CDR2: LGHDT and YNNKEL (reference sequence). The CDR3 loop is CASSHLGTGILGANVLTF. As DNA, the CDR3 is TGTGCCAGCAGCCATCTCGGGACAGGGATTCTTGGGGCCAACGTCCTGACTTTC.

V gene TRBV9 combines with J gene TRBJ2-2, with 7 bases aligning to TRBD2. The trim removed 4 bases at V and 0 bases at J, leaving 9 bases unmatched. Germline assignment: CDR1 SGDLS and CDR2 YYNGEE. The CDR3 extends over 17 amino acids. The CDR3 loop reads CASSPRSGGPNTGELFF. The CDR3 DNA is TGTGCCAGCAGCCCAAGATCGGGGGGACCGAACACCGGGGAGCTGTTTTTT.

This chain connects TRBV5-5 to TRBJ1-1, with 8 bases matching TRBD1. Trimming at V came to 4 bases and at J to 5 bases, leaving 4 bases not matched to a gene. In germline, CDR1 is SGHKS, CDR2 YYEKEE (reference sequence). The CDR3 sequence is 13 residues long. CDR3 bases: TGTGCCAGCAGCATAGGGACAGGAACTGAAGCTTTCTTT. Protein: CASSIGTGTEAFF.

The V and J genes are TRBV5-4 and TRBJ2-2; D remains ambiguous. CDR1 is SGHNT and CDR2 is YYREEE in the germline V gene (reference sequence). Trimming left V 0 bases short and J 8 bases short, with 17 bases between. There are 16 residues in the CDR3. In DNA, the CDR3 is TGTGCCAGCAGCTTGGCGGTTTCTCCTGACGGAGGGGAGCTGTTTTTT. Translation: CASSLAVSPDGGELFF.

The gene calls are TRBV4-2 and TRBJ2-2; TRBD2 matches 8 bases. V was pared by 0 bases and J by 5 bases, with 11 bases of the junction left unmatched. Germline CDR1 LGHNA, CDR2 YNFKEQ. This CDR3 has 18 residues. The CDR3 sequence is CASSQDSAGALRTGELFF. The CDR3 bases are TGTGCCAGCAGCCAAGACTCAGCGGGAGCACTACGGACCGGGGAGCTGTTTTTT.

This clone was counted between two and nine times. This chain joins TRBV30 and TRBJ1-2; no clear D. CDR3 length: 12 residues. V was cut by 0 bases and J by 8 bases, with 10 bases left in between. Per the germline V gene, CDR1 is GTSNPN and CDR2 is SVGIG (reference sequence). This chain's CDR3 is CAWSVRGQGYTF. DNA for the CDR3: TGTGCCTGGAGTGTACGAGGTCAAGGCTACACCTTC.

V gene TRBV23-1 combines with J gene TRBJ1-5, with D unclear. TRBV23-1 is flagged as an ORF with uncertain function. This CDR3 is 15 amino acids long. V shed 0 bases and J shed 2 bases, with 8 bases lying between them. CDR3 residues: CASSQSQLGNQPQHF. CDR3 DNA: TGCGCCAGCAGTCAATCGCAGCTAGGCAATCAGCCCCAGCATTTT.

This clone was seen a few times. The CDR3 nucleotides are TGTGCCAGCAGCCGTGACAGGCTAGCTAACTATGGCTACACCTTC. This sequence encodes CASSRDRLANYGYTF. V gene TRBV6-5 combines with J gene TRBJ1-2; D is possibly TRBD1 (6 bases). Germline values: CDR1 MNHEY, CDR2 SVGAGI. This CDR3 comprises 15 residues. Trimming cost V 6 bases and J 0 bases, with 14 bases left between them.

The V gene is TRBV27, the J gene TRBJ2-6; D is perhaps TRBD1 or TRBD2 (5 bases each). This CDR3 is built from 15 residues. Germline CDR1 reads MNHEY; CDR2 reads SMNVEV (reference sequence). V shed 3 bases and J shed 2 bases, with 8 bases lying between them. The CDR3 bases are TGTGCCAGCAGTTTCCAGGGACCTGGGGCCAACGTCCTGACTTTC. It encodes CASSFQGPGANVLTF.

CDR3 amino acids: CASSQQGAPAGELFF. DNA for the CDR3: TGTGCCAGCAGCCAACAGGGGGCCCCGGCCGGGGAGCTGTTTTTT. This sequence joins TRBV7-9 and TRBJ2-2; 9 bases match TRBD1. Trimming at V came to 5 bases and at J to 6 bases, leaving 7 bases not matched to a gene. Germline V lookup: CDR1 SEHNR, CDR2 FQNEAQ (reference sequence). CDR3 size: 15 residues.

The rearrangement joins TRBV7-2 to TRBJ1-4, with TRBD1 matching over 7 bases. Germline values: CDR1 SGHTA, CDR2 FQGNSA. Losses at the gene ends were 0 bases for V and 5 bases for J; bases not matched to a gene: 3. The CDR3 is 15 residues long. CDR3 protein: CASSLAGTVNEKLFF. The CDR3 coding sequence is TGTGCCAGCAGCTTAGCGGGGACAGTCAATGAAAAACTGTTTTTT. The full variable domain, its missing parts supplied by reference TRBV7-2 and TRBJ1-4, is GAGVSQSPSNKVTEKGKDVELRCDPISGHTALYWYRQSLGQGLEFLIYFQGNSAPDKSGLPSDRFSAERTGGSVSTLTIQRTQQEDSAVYLCASSLAGTVNEKLFFGSGTQLSVL.

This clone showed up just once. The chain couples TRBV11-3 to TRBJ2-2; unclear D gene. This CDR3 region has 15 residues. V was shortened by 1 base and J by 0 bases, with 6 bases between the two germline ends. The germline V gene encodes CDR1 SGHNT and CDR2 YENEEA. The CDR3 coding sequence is TGTGCCAGCAGCTTAGTAGGCGCGAACACCGGGGAGCTGTTTTTT. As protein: CASSLVGANTGELFF.

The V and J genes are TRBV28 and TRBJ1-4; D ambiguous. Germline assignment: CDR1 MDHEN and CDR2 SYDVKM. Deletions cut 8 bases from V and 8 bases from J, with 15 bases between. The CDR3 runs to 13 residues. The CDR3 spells CASGPGGGEKLFF. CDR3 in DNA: TGTGCCAGCGGGCCCGGCGGAGGCGAAAAACTGTTTTTT.

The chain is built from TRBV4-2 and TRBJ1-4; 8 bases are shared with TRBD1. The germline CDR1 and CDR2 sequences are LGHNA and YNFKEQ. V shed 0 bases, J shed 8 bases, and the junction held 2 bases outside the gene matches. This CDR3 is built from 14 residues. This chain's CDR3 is CASSQDYRGEKLFF. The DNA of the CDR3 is TGTGCCAGCAGCCAAGACTACAGGGGGGAAAAACTGTTTTTT.

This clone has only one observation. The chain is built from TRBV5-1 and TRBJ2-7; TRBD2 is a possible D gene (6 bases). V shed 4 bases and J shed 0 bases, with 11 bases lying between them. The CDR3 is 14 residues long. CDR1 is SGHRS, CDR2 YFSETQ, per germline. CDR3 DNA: TGCGCCAGCAGCCTGACTAGTGTCTCCTACGAGCAGTACTTC. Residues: CASSLTSVSYEQYF.

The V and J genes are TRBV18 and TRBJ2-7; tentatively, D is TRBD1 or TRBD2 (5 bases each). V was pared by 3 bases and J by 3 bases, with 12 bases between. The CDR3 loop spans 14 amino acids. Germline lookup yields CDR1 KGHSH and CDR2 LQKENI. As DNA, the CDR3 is TGTGCCAGCTCACCTGAGGGGTCGTACTACGAGCAGTACTTC. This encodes CASSPEGSYYEQYF.

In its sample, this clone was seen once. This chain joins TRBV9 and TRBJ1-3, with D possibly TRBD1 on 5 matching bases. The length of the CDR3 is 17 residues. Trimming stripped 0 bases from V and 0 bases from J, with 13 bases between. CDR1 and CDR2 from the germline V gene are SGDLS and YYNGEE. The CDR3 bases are TGTGCCAGCAGCGTAGAGGGACGGCTTAGCTCTGGAAACACCATATATTTT. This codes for CASSVEGRLSSGNTIYF.

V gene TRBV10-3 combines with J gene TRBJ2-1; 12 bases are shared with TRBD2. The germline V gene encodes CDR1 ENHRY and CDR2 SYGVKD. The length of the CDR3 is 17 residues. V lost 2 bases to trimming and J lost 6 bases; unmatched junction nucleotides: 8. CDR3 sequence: CAISEGPSGRGSNEQFF. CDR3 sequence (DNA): TGTGCCATCAGTGAGGGCCCTAGCGGGAGGGGCTCCAATGAGCAGTTCTTC.